This entry features one T cell receptor beta chain sequence. Possible read error: a much larger clone is one base away. The authors ran a second PCR of about 7 to 12 cycles using a sample-barcoded 5' primer and a J-beta primer mix. Every sample returned 2.5 million or more CDR3-containing paired-end reads. TCRdb fed the 5' RACE reads into MiXCR, producing one record per CDR3 protein. The table shows 550,000 to 650,000 distinct CDR3 sequences, with about 30% occurring only once. CDR3 length: 15 amino acids. Germline assignment: CDR1 SGHKS and CDR2 YYEKEE (reference sequence). Collection of around 10 milliliters of peripheral blood was performed for each donor. This entry belongs to a study of blood T cells in healthy people across ages.

Sequenced sample: blood. The sequence derives from a woman older than 75 in good health. The chain couples TRBV5-5 to TRBJ1-2, with 9 nucleotides matching TRBD1. Here the CDR3 reads CASSQPGTGPYDYTF. CDR3 DNA: TGTGCCAGCAGCCAACCCGGGACAGGGCCCTATGACTACACCTTC.